Presented here are 26 T cell receptor beta chains from one specimen sequenced in a study of glioma-infiltrating T cells after dendritic cell vaccination. Time point noted: after dendritic cell vaccination, including at tumor progression/relapse. Assay used: immunoSEQ multiplex PCR; TCRdb lists only in-frame clones, some missing. Found here are about 91,000 clones, around four fifths of them singletons; the top ten hold over 2%. Specimen: blood, collected after dendritic cell vaccination. These receptors were obtained from a human donor with glioblastoma.

V usage is TRBV15 and J usage is TRBJ2-7; possibly TRBD2 for D (5 bases). V lost 6 bases and J 6 bases, leaving 18 bases between the germline ends. Looked up from germline, CDR1 is LNHNV and CDR2 is YYDKDF (reference sequence). CDR3 length: 14 amino acids. This CDR3 is CATRVDVGVGEQYV. In DNA form, the CDR3 reads TGTGCCACCAGAGTGGACGTCGGGGTCGGCGAGCAGTACGTC.

The rearrangement uses TRBV2 and TRBJ2-1; TRBD2 might be the D (5 bases). Germline CDR1 SNHLY, CDR2 FYNNEI. The CDR3 consists of 14 residues. V was pared by 7 bases and J by 4 bases, with 14 bases between. CDR3 region: CASIAGIGYNEQFF. For the CDR3, the DNA is TGTGCCAGCATTGCCGGGATAGGTTACAATGAGCAGTTCTTC. Full variable domain (outside the CDR3, taken from reference TRBV2 and TRBJ2-1): EPEVTQTPSHQVTQMGQEVILRCVPISNHLYFYWYRQILGQKVEFLVSFYNNEISEKSEIFDDQFSVERPDGSNFTLKIRSTKLEDSAMYFCASIAGIGYNEQFFGPGTRLTVL.

This chain uses TRBV14 with TRBJ1-2; the match to TRBD1 covers 8 bases. The CDR3 is made up of 13 amino acids. Trimming cost V 4 bases and J 8 bases; bases outside gene matches: 6. Germline CDR1 is SGHDN and CDR2 is FVKESK. In nucleotides, the CDR3 is TGTGCCAGCAGCCTTCGGACAGGGTTGGGCTACACCTTC. Translation gives CASSLRTGLGYTF. The variable domain in full, with the rest retrieved from reference TRBV14 and TRBJ1-2, is EAGVTQFPSHSVIEKGQTVTLRCDPISGHDNLYWYRRVMGKEIKFLLHFVKESKQDESGMPNNRFLAERTGGTYSTLKVQPAELEDSGVYFCASSLRTGLGYTFGSGTRLTVV.

The gene calls are TRBV6-1 and TRBJ1-1; 9 nucleotides agree with TRBD1. CDR3 length: 13 amino acids. J was trimmed by 0 bases and V by 11 bases; bases with no gene match: 4. The germline CDR1 and CDR2 sequences are MNHNS and SASEGT. As DNA, the CDR3 is TGTGCCGCGAACAGGGGGCTGAACACTGAAGCTTTCTTT. Protein product: CAANRGLNTEAFF.

The chain has TRBV18 and TRBJ2-7; TRBD1 agrees at 9 bases. Germline V lookup: CDR1 KGHSH, CDR2 LQKENI. J was trimmed by 2 bases and V by 5 bases; bases with no gene match: 4. There are 14 residues in the CDR3. CDR3 DNA sequence: TGTGCCAGCTCAGCCACAGGGGGCGCCTACGAGCAGTACGTC. Translated, it gives CASSATGGAYEQYV.

V usage is TRBV25-1 and J usage is TRBJ2-5; no reliable D call. V gave up 5 bases and J gave up 4 bases, with 17 bases separating them. CDR3 length equals 15 residues. Per the germline V gene, CDR1 is MGHDK and CDR2 is SYGVNS. The CDR3 DNA is TGTGCCAGCAGTAAAGGTATGAATCGAGGAGAGACCCAGTACTTC. Its protein product is CASSKGMNRGETQYF.

The chain has TRBV6-1 and TRBJ2-3, with 8 bases fitting TRBD1. This CDR3 comprises 15 residues. The J segment lost 0 bases and the V segment lost 6 bases, leaving 5 bases of the junction unmatched. Germline V gene lookup returns CDR1 MNHNS and CDR2 SASEGT. CDR3 DNA sequence: TGTGCCAGCAGGACAGGGGACACTAGCACAGATACGCAGTATTTT. It encodes CASRTGDTSTDTQYF.

This rearrangement joins TRBV28 to TRBJ1-1, with 10 bases matching TRBD1. V was pared by 7 bases and J by 5 bases, with 4 bases of the junction left unmatched. Germline V gene sequence: CDR1 MDHEN, CDR2 SYDVKM. This CDR3 has 13 residues. In nucleotides, the CDR3 is TGTGCCAGCACGGGGACAGGGGAAACTGAAGCTTTCTTT. Translation gives CASTGTGETEAFF.

The chain is built from TRBV2 and TRBJ2-3; D might be TRBD2 (5 bases). Between the trimmed V and J ends, which lost 10 bases and 6 bases, there was a span of 8 bases. The CDR3 contains 10 residues. Germline V gene data show CDR1 as SNHLY and CDR2 as FYNNEI. CDR3 sequence: CATRRDTQYF. The CDR3 region has the DNA TGTGCCACGAGGAGGGATACGCAGTATTTT.

The V and J genes are TRBV9 and TRBJ2-5; the match to TRBD1 covers 9 bases. The CDR3 is 16 amino acids. The germline V gene has CDR1 SGDLS and CDR2 YYNGEE. The V and J ends lost 4 bases and 5 bases, in that order; junction bases with no gene match: 12. This chain's CDR3 is CASSSDDDRGRETQYF. CDR3 nucleotide sequence: TGTGCCAGCAGCTCCGACGATGACAGGGGGAGGGAGACCCAGTACTTC.

The rearrangement uses TRBV2 and TRBJ2-3, with D possibly being TRBD1 (5 bases). This CDR3 has 13 residues. Germline V gene data show CDR1 as SNHLY and CDR2 as FYNNEI. V was pared by 3 bases and J by 4 bases, with 8 bases between. Written as DNA, the CDR3 is TGTGCCAGCAGTGACAGGGAATCAGATACGCAGTATTTT. It translates to CASSDRESDTQYF.

This sequence joins TRBV28 and TRBJ1-6, with 7 bases that match TRBD1. Germline values: CDR1 MDHEN, CDR2 SYDVKM. Germline trimming cut 6 bases from V and 0 bases from J; bases unmatched to any gene: 8. There are 17 residues in the CDR3. CDR3 protein: CASSAAGQNSYNSPLHF. The CDR3 DNA reads as TGTGCCAGCAGCGCCGCGGGACAGAACTCCTATAATTCACCCCTCCACTTT.

The chain employs TRBV28 and TRBJ2-7; D is perhaps TRBD1 (6 bases). Trimming took off 2 bases at V and 2 bases at J, with 22 bases between the two ends. The germline V gene has CDR1 MDHEN and CDR2 SYDVKM. The CDR3 consists of 18 residues. This CDR3 is CASSLGLAFGTKTYEQYV. The CDR3 nucleotides are TGTGCCAGCAGTTTAGGCTTGGCCTTCGGGACAAAAACCTACGAGCAGTACGTC.

The chain uses TRBV4-2 and TRBJ2-3; the match to TRBD1 covers 7 bases. CDR3 length equals 13 residues. The V segment lost 6 bases and the J segment 4 bases; nucleotides outside the gene matches: 4. CDR1 and CDR2 (germline): LGHNA, YNFKEQ. The CDR3: CASRPTGADTQYF. The DNA of the CDR3 is TGTGCCAGCAGGCCTACAGGGGCAGATACGCAGTATTTT.

This clone occurred a few times. J is TRBJ1-1 and V is TRBV7-2; TRBD1 matches at 9 bases. The CDR3 consists of 12 residues. Trimming at V came to 5 bases and at J to 11 bases, leaving 6 bases not matched to a gene. Germline V CDR1 and CDR2: SGHTA, FQGNSA. In DNA, the CDR3 is TGTGCCAGCAGCCCTCGGGACAGGGAGGCTTTCTTT. Protein sequence: CASSPRDREAFF.

The rearrangement uses TRBV6-4 and TRBJ2-1; D may be TRBD2 (6 bases). This CDR3 is built from 16 residues. Trimming removed 3 bases from V and 0 bases from J, with 12 bases in between. Germline V lookup: CDR1 MRHNA, CDR2 SNTAGT. The CDR3 nucleotides are TGTGCCAGCAGTGAGTCTAGCGTTTCCTCCTACAATGAGCAGTTCTTC. Residues: CASSESSVSSYNEQFF.

The rearrangement uses TRBV7-9 and TRBJ1-5, with D perhaps matching TRBD1 (5 bases). This CDR3 has 14 amino acids. Germline V gene sequence: CDR1 SEHNR, CDR2 FQNEAQ (reference sequence). Trimming removed 5 bases at V and 6 bases at J, with 14 bases between. The CDR3 protein is CASSPTGDAQPQHF. DNA of the CDR3: TGTGCCAGCAGCCCTACAGGAGACGCTCAGCCCCAGCATTTT.

The rearrangement uses TRBV9 and TRBJ1-2; 7 nucleotides align to TRBD1. From germline, CDR1 is SGDLS and CDR2 YYNGEE. CDR3 length: 16 residues. Germline trimming cut 3 bases from V and 1 base from J; bases unmatched to any gene: 9. Written as DNA, the CDR3 is TGTGCCAGCAGCGGACGCCCACAGGGGATTAACTATGGCTACACCTTC. Protein: CASSGRPQGINYGYTF.

The chain links TRBV5-1 to TRBJ2-2, with 8 bases matching TRBD1. V was pared by 4 bases and J by 3 bases, with 8 bases of the junction left unmatched. The CDR3 totals 16 residues. Germline V CDR1 and CDR2: SGHRS, YFSETQ. CDR3 residues: CASSPADREDTGELFF. The CDR3 nucleotides are TGCGCCAGCAGCCCTGCGGACAGGGAAGACACCGGGGAGCTGTTTTTT.

The V call is TRBV7-8, the J call TRBJ1-1; maybe TRBD1 (5 bases). Germline assignment: CDR1 SGHVS and CDR2 FQNEAQ. The V gene lost 6 bases and the J gene lost 1 base, with 15 bases spanning the gap. The length of the CDR3 is 15 residues. Here the CDR3 reads CASRHALGENTEAFF. The CDR3 DNA sequence: TGTGCCAGCAGGCATGCGCTAGGGGAGAACACTGAAGCTTTCTTT.

The rearrangement uses TRBV6-1 and TRBJ2-1; D is uncertain. The V gene lost 3 bases and the J gene lost 5 bases, with 11 bases spanning the gap. Germline V CDR1 and CDR2: MNHNS, SASEGT. The CDR3 runs to 14 residues. CDR3 bases: TGTGCCAGCAGTGATGGAGTCAGCAACAATGAGCAGTTCTTC. Residues: CASSDGVSNNEQFF.

This clone was detected only once. The chain links TRBV5-1 to TRBJ2-3; D is possibly TRBD1 (5 bases). CDR3 length: 16 amino acids. V lost 0 bases and J 4 bases, leaving 15 bases between the germline ends. Germline CDR1 is SGHRS and CDR2 is YFSETQ. The DNA for the CDR3 is TGCGCCAGCAGCTTGGGGACGCCCTGGGGCCCAGATACGCAGTATTTT. Residues: CASSLGTPWGPDTQYF.

The V gene is TRBV6-1, the J gene TRBJ2-7; D call uncertain. Germline V lookup: CDR1 MNHNS, CDR2 SASEGT. V gave up 4 bases and J gave up 9 bases, with 13 bases separating them. The CDR3 is 12 residues long. The CDR3: CASSVSLMGQYV. CDR3 nucleotides: TGTGCCAGCAGTGTCTCCCTCATGGGGCAGTACGTC.

The chain has TRBV9 and TRBJ2-5, with 8 nucleotides matching TRBD2. Germline CDR1 is SGDLS and CDR2 is YYNGEE. Trimming removed 4 bases from V and 5 bases from J; junction bases left unmatched: 10. The CDR3 runs 15 residues. The CDR3 DNA reads TGTGCCAGCAGCTTTCGGGGGGGCCTAGGGGAGACCCAGTACTTC. This gives the protein CASSFRGGLGETQYF.

The genes are TRBV6-5 and TRBJ2-2; D may be TRBD1 (6 bases). Germline loops: CDR1 MNHEY, CDR2 SVGAGI. Trimming stripped 6 bases from V and 5 bases from J, with 13 bases between. There are 14 residues in the CDR3. The CDR3 spells CASRQQQGTGELFF. The CDR3 DNA follows: TGTGCCAGCAGGCAGCAACAGGGTACCGGGGAGCTGTTTTTT.

This clone showed up just a few times. CDR3 protein: CSASTEETQYF. The CDR3, as DNA: TGCAGTGCTAGTACAGAAGAGACCCAGTACTTC. The rearrangement uses TRBV20-1 and TRBJ2-5; D uncertain. V lost 3 bases and J lost 3, with 5 bases in between. In germline, CDR1 is DFQATT, CDR2 SNEGSKA (reference sequence). CDR3 length: 11 amino acids.